This is a list of T cell receptor beta chains from one sample in a study of blood T cell repertoires in COVID-19. The repertoire was sequenced with immunoSEQ multiplex PCR; TCRdb's copy has only in-frame clones and lacks some. The sample records 130,000 to 150,000 clones, about 87% being singletons. Specimen: PBMCs or T cells enriched from blood (not recorded which). These TCRs come from a man in his 60s who had recovered from COVID-19. The CDR3 runs from the conserved cysteine through the conserved F or W. D genes are given only for firm matches. The size entry is marked missing in some rows and otherwise reads once, few, many or a size class.

>18|TRBV5-1|.|.|TRBJ1-3
CASSLVGGQLYSGNTIYF
TGCGCCAGCAGCTTGGTTGGCGGGCAGCTATACTCTGGAAACACCATATATTTT
>17|TRBV19|.|once|TRBJ2-4
CASSPIGPAGRGNIQYF
TGTGCCAGTAGTCCAATTGGGCCCGCAGGGCGGGGAAACATTCAGTACTTC
>14|TRBV5-6|.|once|TRBJ2-7
CASMSGLPLDEQYF
TGTGCCAGCATGAGCGGTCTCCCCCTGGACGAGCAGTACTTC
>16|TRBV7-9|TRBD1|.|TRBJ2-6
CASSPGQGPGANVLTF
TGTGCCAGCAGCCCGGGACAGGGCCCTGGGGCCAACGTCCTGACTTTC
>13|TRBV12-3/TRBV12-4|.|.|TRBJ1-6
CASARAAHSPLHF
TGTGCCAGCGCCAGAGCGGCACATTCACCCCTCCACTTT
>14|TRBV27|TRBD1|.|TRBJ1-6
CASSWGQGDSPLHF
TGTGCCAGCAGTTGGGGACAGGGAGACTCACCCCTCCACTTT
>17|TRBV7-2|TRBD2|.|TRBJ2-2
CASSLPELAGGPGELFF
TGTGCCAGCAGCTTACCGGAGCTAGCGGGAGGCCCCGGGGAGCTGTTTTTT
>14|TRBV11-2|TRBD2|.|TRBJ2-5
CASSSHGTKETQYF
TGTGCCAGCAGTTCCCACGGGACTAAAGAGACCCAGTACTTC
>15|TRBV25-1|TRBD2|.|TRBJ2-1
CASSGPSGRYNEQFF
TGTGCCAGCAGTGGCCCTAGCGGGAGGTACAATGAGCAGTTCTTC
>14|TRBV5-1|TRBD1|.|TRBJ2-1
CASAGQGSYNEQFF
TGCGCCAGCGCAGGACAGGGGTCCTACAATGAGCAGTTCTTC
>14|TRBV5-1|.|.|TRBJ1-3
CASSPGGPGNTIYF
TGCGCCAGCAGCCCCGGGGGGCCTGGAAACACCATATATTTT
>15|TRBV18|TRBD1|.|TRBJ2-1
CASSPGQGLSGEQFF
TGTGCCAGCTCACCGGGACAGGGGCTTTCGGGTGAGCAGTTCTTC
>13|TRBV2|TRBD2|.|TRBJ2-1
CASGGGLDNEQFF
TGTGCCAGCGGGGGGGGACTTGACAATGAGCAGTTCTTC
>14|TRBV18|.|.|TRBJ1-6
CASSGTSFDSPLHF
TGTGCCAGCTCTGGCACATCTTTCGATTCACCCCTCCACTTT
>15|TRBV6-1|.|once|TRBJ2-2
CASSEDHSSPGELFF
TGTGCCAGCAGTGAAGACCATAGTAGCCCCGGGGAGCTGTTTTTT
>16|TRBV25-1|TRBD1|.|TRBJ1-2
CASSEGDRGRRVGYTF
TGTGCCAGCAGTGAGGGGGACAGGGGGCGCCGGGTTGGCTACACCTTC
>13|TRBV25-1|.|.|TRBJ1-1
CATGSTVNTEAFF
TGTGCCACCGGTAGCACTGTGAACACTGAAGCTTTCTTT
>14|TRBV7-6|.|.|TRBJ2-7
CASSLANRAYEQYF
TGTGCCAGCAGCTTAGCAAACAGGGCTTACGAGCAGTACTTC
>13|TRBV11-2|TRBD2|.|TRBJ2-5
CASRKLAGETQYF
TGTGCCAGCAGAAAACTAGCGGGAGAGACCCAGTACTTC
>12|TRBV2|.|.|TRBJ2-7
CASSETAYEQYF
TGTGCCAGCAGTGAAACGGCCTACGAGCAGTACTTC
>15|TRBV19|TRBD1|.|TRBJ2-7
CASRRGQELSYEQYF
TGTGCCAGTAGAAGGGGACAGGAACTCTCCTACGAGCAGTACTTC
>15|TRBV19|TRBD1|.|TRBJ2-2
CASSIGTGMTGELFF
TGTGCCAGTAGTATTGGGACAGGGATGACCGGGGAGCTGTTTTTT
>16|TRBV9|TRBD2|.|TRBJ2-2
CASSRATSANTGELFF
TGTGCCAGCAGCAGAGCGACTAGCGCGAACACCGGGGAGCTGTTTTTT
>12|TRBV12-3/TRBV12-4|.|.|TRBJ2-1
CASSDSRYEQFF
TGTGCCAGCAGTGACTCTAGGTATGAGCAGTTCTTC
>16|TRBV7-7|TRBD1|.|TRBJ1-5
CASSPLRGRSNQPQHF
TGTGCTAGCAGCCCCCTTAGGGGGCGAAGCAATCAGCCCCAGCATTTT
>18|TRBV10-3|TRBD2|.|TRBJ2-3
CAIKSSGLAGVRTDTQYF
TGTGCCATCAAAAGTTCAGGACTAGCGGGAGTTCGGACAGATACGCAGTATTTT